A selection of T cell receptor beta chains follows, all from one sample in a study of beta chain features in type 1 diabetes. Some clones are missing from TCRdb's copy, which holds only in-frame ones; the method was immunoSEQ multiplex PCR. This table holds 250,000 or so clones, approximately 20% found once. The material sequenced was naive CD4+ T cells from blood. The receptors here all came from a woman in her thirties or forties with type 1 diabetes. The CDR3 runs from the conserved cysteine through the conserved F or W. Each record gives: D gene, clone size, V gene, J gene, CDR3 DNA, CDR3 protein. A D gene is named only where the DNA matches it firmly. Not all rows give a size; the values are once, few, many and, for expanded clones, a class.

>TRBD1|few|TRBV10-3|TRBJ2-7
TGTGCCATCAGTGGGACAGGGATGTGCGAGCAGTACTTC
CAISGTGMCEQYF
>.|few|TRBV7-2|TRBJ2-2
TGTGCCAGCAGCTTAGCGATCGTGACACCCGGGGAGCTGTTTTTT
CASSLAIVTPGELFF
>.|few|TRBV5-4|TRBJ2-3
TGTGCCAGCAGCTTGGACTCAGGGTTCGATACGCAGTATTTT
CASSLDSGFDTQYF
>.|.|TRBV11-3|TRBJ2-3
TGTGCCAGCAGCTCGCGGACCCTCGGGCGGGTAGATACGCAGTATTTT
CASSSRTLGRVDTQYF
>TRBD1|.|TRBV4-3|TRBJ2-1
TGCGCCAGCAGCAGTACCACAGGGGGAGATGAGCAGTTCTTC
CASSSTTGGDEQFF
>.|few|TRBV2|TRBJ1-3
TGTGCCAGCAGTGTACAGACCTTCTCTGGAAACACCATATATTTT
CASSVQTFSGNTIYF
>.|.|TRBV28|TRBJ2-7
TGTGCCAGCAGTTCCCCCCCCCAGGGAACCTTCGAGCAGTACTTC
CASSSPPQGTFEQYF
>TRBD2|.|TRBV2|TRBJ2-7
TGTGCCAGAAGGACTAGCGGGATCGGCGAGCAGTACTTC
CARRTSGIGEQYF
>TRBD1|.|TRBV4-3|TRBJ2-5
TGCGCCAGCAGCCAAGCCTCCACACAGGGGCCCCAAGAGACCCAGTACTTC
CASSQASTQGPQETQYF
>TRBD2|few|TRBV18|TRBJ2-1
TGTGCCAGCTCACCAGGGAGACTAGCGGGAGGTGAGCAGTTCTTC
CASSPGRLAGGEQFF
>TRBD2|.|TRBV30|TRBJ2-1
TGTGCCTGGAGTGTCGGGGGGGCCGATGAGCAGTTCTTC
CAWSVGGADEQFF
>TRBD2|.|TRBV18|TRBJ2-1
TGTGCCAGCTCACCGAGAGCGGGAGGGGATTCTGGAGGTGAGCAGTTCTTC
CASSPRAGGDSGGEQFF
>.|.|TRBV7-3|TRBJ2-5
TGTGCCAGCAGCTTTGGGTCCCTAGAGGAGACCCAGTACTTC
CASSFGSLEETQYF
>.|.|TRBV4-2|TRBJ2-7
TGTGCCAGCAGCCAAGAGAGGGCCGGGAGCTACGAGCAGTACTTC
CASSQERAGSYEQYF
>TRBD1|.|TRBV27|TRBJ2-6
TGTGCCAGCAGTTCACAGGGGACTGGGGCCAACGTCCTGACTTTC
CASSSQGTGANVLTF
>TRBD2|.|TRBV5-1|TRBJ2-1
TGCGCCAGCAGCTTGACCAGCGGGAGGCACAATGAGCAGTTCTTC
CASSLTSGRHNEQFF
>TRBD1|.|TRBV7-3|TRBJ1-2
TGTGCCAGCAGTCCGGGACAGAACTATGGCTACACCTTC
CASSPGQNYGYTF
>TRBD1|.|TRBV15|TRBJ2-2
TGTGCCACCAGCAGAGGCATGATCGGACAGGGGAACACCGGGGAGCTGTTTTTT
CATSRGMIGQGNTGELFF
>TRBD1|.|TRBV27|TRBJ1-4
TGTGCCAGCAGTACCGACAGGGGCAATAATGAAAAACTGTTTTTT
CASSTDRGNNEKLFF
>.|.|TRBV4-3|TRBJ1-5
TGCGCCAGCAGCCTAGCAACAGGTGATCAGCCCCAGCATTTT
CASSLATGDQPQHF
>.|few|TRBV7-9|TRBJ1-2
TGTGCCAGCACCGAACTTGAAGACACCTTCCGGGACTACACCTTC
CASTELEDTFRDYTF
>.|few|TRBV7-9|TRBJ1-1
TGTGCCAGCAGCTTCCGTAATGAAGCTTTCTTT
CASSFRNEAFF
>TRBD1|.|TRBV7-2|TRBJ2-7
TGTGCCAGCAGCGACGACAGGGTTCAGTACTTC
CASSDDRVQYF
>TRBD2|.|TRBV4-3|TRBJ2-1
TGCGCCAGCAGCCAAGAGGTGCGGGTCGGGGGGGCGGAGTTCTTC
CASSQEVRVGGAEFF
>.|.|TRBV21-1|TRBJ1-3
TGTGCCAGCCGAAAAAGGAAGGCAGGGCTTATGAACACCATATATTTT
CASRKRKAGLMNTIYF
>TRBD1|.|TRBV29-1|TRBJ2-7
TGCAGCGTTGGGACAGGGGTAGACTACGAGCAGTACTTC
CSVGTGVDYEQYF
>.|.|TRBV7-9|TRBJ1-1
TGTGCCAGCAGCTACCGGACAGCGACAGTGCTAGAAGCTTTCTTT
CASSYRTATVLEAFF
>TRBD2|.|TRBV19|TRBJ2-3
TGTGCCAGCCGGGAATCTAGCGGGAGGGCAGATACGCAGTATTTT
CASRESSGRADTQYF
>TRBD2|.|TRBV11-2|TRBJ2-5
TGTGCCAGCAGCTTAGGTAGGGCTAGCGGGGGCCAAGAGACCCAGTACTTC
CASSLGRASGGQETQYF
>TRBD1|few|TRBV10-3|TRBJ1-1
TGTGCCATCAGTGAGTCAGGGGGCTTTGGTGCTTTCTTT
CAISESGGFGAFF
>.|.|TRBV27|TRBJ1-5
TGTGCCAGCAGTTTGTGGAGGGAGGGCCAGCCCCAGCATTTT
CASSLWREGQPQHF
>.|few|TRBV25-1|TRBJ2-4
TGTGCCAGCAGTGATAGTCAAACGGGGAACATTCAGTACTTC
CASSDSQTGNIQYF
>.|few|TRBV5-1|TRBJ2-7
TGCGCCAGCAGCTTGGACAGGAGCTACGAGCAGTACTTC
CASSLDRSYEQYF
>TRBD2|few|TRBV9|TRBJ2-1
TGTGCCAGCAGCGAAGCAGGGGCGGTGGGACTAGCGGGAGGGCGCAATGAGCAGTTCTTC
CASSEAGAVGLAGGRNEQFF
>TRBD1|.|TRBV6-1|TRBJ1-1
TGTGCCAGCAGCCGGACAGGAGACACTGAAGCTTTCTTT
CASSRTGDTEAFF
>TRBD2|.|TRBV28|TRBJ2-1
TGTGCCAGCAGTTCCCGTCTAGGGCTAGCGGGAGATAGGGTTGAGCAGTTCTTC
CASSSRLGLAGDRVEQFF
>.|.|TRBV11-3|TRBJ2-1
TGTGCCAGCAGCTTGGGGCCAACCAATGAGCAGTTCTTC
CASSLGPTNEQFF
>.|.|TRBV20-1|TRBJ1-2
TGCAGTGCTACCCCGACATACCGCTACACCTTC
CSATPTYRYTF
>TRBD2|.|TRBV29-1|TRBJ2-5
TGCAGCGTAGGGAGGGAAGAGACCCAGTACTTC
CSVGREETQYF
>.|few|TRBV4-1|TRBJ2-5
TGCGCCAGCAGCCCGGGACTGCCAGAGACCCAGTACTTC
CASSPGLPETQYF
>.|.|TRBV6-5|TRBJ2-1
TGTGCCAGCAGTTATAACCGAGGGTTCTACAATGAGCAGTTCTTC
CASSYNRGFYNEQFF
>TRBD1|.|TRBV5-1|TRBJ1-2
TGCGCCAGCAGCTTGCCTGACAGGGGATGGGATGGCTACACCTTC
CASSLPDRGWDGYTF
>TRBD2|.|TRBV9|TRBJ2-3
TGTGCCAGCAGCCTCCATACTAGCGTAGGCACAGATACGCAGTATTTT
CASSLHTSVGTDTQYF
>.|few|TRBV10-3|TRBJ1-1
TGTGCCATCAGTTTACAGGGAACTGAAGCTTTCTTT
CAISLQGTEAFF
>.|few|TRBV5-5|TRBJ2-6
TGTGCCAGCAGCCCTGCTGGGGCCAACGTCCTGACTTTC
CASSPAGANVLTF
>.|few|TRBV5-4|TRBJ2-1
TGTGCCAGCAGCCCGATGGGAGCGTTCAATGAGCAGTTCTTC
CASSPMGAFNEQFF
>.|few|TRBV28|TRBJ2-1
TGTGCCATCGTACCGGGACTTCGGAGTGACAATGAGCAGTTCTTC
CAIVPGLRSDNEQFF
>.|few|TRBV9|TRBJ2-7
TGTGCCAGCAGCGCGGCTCAGGGACTCACCTACGAGCAGTACTTC
CASSAAQGLTYEQYF
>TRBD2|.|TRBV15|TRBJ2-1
TGTGCCACCAGCAAGACGGGAGGTATCTACAATGAGCAGTTCTTC
CATSKTGGIYNEQFF
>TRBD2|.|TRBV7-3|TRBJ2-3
TGTGCCAGCAGCTCCGGACTAGCGGGGGGCACAGATACGCAGTATTTT
CASSSGLAGGTDTQYF
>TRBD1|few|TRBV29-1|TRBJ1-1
TGCAGCGTTGTCGGAGCGGGACAGGAGGTGAGGACTGAAGCTTTCTTT
CSVVGAGQEVRTEAFF
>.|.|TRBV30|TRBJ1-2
TGTGCCTGGAGTGTACGCGAGGGCGATGGCTACACCTTC
CAWSVREGDGYTF
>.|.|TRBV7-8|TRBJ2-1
TGTGCCAGCAGCTTCCCGCAGCGGGCCTCCTACAATGAGCAGTTCTTC
CASSFPQRASYNEQFF
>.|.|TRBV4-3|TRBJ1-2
TGCGCCAGCAGCCAGGAGATCTCCATCGCTGGCTACACCTTC
CASSQEISIAGYTF
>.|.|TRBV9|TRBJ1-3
TGTGCCAGCAGCGTGGACAGCTCTGGAAACACCATATATTTT
CASSVDSSGNTIYF
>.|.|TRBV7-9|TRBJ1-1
TGTGCCAGCAGCTTAGAAGGAGGGGATGAAGCTTTCTTT
CASSLEGGDEAFF
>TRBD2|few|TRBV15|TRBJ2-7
TGTGCCACCAGCAGAGATCTGTCGACTAGCGGGAGCGAGCAGTACTTC
CATSRDLSTSGSEQYF
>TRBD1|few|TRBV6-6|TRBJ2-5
TGTGCCAGCAGTGGACAGGGGATGGAGACCCAGTACTTC
CASSGQGMETQYF
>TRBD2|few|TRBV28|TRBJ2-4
TGTGCCAGCAGTCTTCAGAGCGGGGGGGCCAAAAACATTCAGTACTTC
CASSLQSGGAKNIQYF